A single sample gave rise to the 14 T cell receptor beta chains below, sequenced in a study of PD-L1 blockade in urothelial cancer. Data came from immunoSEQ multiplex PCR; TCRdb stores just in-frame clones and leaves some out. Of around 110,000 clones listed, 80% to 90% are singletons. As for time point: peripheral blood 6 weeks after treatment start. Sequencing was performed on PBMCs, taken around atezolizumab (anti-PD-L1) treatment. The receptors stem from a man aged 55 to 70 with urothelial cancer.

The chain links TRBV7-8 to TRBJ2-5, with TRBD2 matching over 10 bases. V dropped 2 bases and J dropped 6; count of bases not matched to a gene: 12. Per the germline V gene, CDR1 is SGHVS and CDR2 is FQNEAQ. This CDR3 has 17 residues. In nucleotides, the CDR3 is TGTGCCAGCAGCTTATACCAAGCGGGGGGGCCCGAAAAGACCCAGTACTTC. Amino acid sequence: CASSLYQAGGPEKTQYF. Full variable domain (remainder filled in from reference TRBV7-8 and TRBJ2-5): GAGVSQSPRYKVAKRGQDVALRCDPISGHVSLFWYQQALGQGPEFLTYFQNEAQLDKSGLPSDRFFAERPEGSVSTLKIQRTQQEDSAVYLCASSLYQAGGPEKTQYFGPGTRLLVL.

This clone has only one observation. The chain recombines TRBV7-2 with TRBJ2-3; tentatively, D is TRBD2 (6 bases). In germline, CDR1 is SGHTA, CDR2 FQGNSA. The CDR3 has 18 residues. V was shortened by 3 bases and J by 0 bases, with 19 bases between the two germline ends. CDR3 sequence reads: CASSFGPMAGLSTDTQYF. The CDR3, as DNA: TGTGCCAGCAGCTTCGGGCCGATGGCGGGGCTTAGCACAGATACGCAGTATTTT.

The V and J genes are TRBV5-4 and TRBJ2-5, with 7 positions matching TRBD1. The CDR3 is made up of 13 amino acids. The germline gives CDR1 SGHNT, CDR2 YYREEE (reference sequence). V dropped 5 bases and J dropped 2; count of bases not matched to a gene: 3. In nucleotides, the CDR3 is TGTGCCAGCAGGAGACAGGGTCAAGAGACCCAGTACTTC. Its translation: CASRRQGQETQYF.

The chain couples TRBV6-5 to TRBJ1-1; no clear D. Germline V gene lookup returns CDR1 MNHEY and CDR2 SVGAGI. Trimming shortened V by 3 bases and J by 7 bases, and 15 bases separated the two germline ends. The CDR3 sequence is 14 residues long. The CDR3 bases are TGTGCCAGCAGTTATTATATAGGAGCCGTTGAAGCTTTCTTT. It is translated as CASSYYIGAVEAFF.

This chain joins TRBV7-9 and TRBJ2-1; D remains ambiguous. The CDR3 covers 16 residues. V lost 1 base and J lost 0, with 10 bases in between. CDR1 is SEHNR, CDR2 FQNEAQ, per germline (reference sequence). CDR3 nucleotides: TGTGCCAGCAGCTTAGAACCCCCGGGCTCCTACAATGAGCAGTTCTTC. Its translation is CASSLEPPGSYNEQFF.

CDR3 sequence: CATSDPQGASGNTIYF. CDR3 DNA sequence: TGTGCCACCAGCGACCCCCAGGGGGCTTCAGGAAACACCATATATTTT. The chain carries TRBV15 and TRBJ1-3; 8 nucleotides match TRBD1. The CDR3 spans 16 residues. The ends lost 5 bases at V and 4 bases at J; junction bases unmatched: 10. The germline CDR1 and CDR2 sequences are LNHNV and YYDKDF (reference sequence).

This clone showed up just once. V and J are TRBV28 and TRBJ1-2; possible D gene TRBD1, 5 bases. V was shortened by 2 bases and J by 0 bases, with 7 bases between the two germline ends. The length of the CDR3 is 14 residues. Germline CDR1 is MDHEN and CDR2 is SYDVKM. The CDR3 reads CASSLDSANYGYTF. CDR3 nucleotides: TGTGCCAGCAGTTTAGACAGCGCTAACTATGGCTACACCTTC.

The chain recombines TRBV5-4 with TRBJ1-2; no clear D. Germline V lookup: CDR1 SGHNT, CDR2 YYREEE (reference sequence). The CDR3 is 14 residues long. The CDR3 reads CASREGSPLYGYTF. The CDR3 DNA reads TGTGCATCAAGGGAGGGATCCCCCCTCTATGGCTACACCTTC.

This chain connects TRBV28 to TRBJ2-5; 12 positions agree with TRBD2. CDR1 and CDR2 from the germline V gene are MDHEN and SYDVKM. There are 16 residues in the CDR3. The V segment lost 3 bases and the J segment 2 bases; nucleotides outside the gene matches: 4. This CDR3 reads CASSLLAGGDQETQYF. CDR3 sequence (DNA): TGTGCCAGCAGTTTGCTAGCGGGGGGGGATCAAGAGACCCAGTACTTC.

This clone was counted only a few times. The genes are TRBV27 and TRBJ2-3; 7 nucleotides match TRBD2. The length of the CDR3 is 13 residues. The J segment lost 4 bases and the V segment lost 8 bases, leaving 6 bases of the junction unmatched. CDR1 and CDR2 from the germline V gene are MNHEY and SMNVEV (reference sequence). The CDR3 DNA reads TGTGCCAGCCAGCGGGGTAGCCCAGATACGCAGTATTTT. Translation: CASQRGSPDTQYF.

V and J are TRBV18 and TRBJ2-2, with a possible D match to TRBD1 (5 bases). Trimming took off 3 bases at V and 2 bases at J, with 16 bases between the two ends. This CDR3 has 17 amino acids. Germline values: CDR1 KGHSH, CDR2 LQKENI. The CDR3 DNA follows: TGTGCCAGCTCACCTACCGACAGTAGCTCAAACACCGGGGAGCTGTTTTTT. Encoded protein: CASSPTDSSSNTGELFF.

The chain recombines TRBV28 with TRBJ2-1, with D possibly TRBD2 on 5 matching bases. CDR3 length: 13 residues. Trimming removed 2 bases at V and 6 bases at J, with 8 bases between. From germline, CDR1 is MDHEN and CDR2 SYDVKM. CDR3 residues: CASSLEGRNEQFF. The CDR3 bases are TGTGCCAGCAGTTTAGAGGGCCGCAATGAGCAGTTCTTC.

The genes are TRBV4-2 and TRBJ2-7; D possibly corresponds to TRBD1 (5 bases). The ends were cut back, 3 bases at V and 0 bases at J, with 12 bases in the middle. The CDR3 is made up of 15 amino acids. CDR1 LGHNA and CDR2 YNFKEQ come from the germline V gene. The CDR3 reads CASSQERGVSYEQYF. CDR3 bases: TGTGCCAGCAGCCAGGAAAGGGGCGTCTCCTACGAGCAGTACTTC.

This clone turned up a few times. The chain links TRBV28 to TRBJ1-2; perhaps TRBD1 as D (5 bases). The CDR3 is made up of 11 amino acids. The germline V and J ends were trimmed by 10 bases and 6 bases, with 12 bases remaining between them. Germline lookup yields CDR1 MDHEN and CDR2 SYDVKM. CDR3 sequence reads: CATQTGNGYTF. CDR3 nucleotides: TGTGCCACCCAAACAGGAAATGGCTACACCTTC.